The next 23 T cell receptor beta chains were all read from a single sample in a study of T cells after yellow fever vaccination. TCRdb reprocessed the 5' RACE reads with MiXCR, giving one entry per CDR3 protein. The repertoire holds about 170,000 distinct CDR3 sequences, with 6.2% as singletons. Sequences were derived from CD4+ T cells sorted from PBMCs, sampled on the day of the first yellow fever vaccination. All receptors derive from a man between 18 and 35 years old who received the YFV17D yellow fever vaccine.

This clonotype came up many times. The chain uses TRBV7-2 and TRBJ1-2, with TRBD1 matching over 11 bases. The CDR3 runs to 16 residues. Germline CDR1 SGHTA, CDR2 FQGNSA. After removal of 5 bases from V and 7 bases from J, the junction contained 12 bases not matched to a gene. The CDR3 reads CASSQVPGQGAGGYTF. The CDR3 nucleotides read TGTGCCAGCAGCCAGGTCCCCGGACAGGGGGCGGGTGGCTACACCTTC.

This clonotype came up a few times. This sequence joins TRBV20-1 and TRBJ2-3, with D possibly matching TRBD2 (6 bases). Germline V gives CDR1 DFQATT, CDR2 SNEGSKA (reference sequence). The CDR3 spans 13 residues. Deletions cut 5 bases from V and 3 bases from J, with 12 bases between. The CDR3 loop is CSAAGLITDTQYF. CDR3 bases: TGCAGTGCTGCGGGACTCATAACAGATACGCAGTATTTT.

This CDR3 is CASSYSHAGELFF. The CDR3 DNA is TGTGCCAGCAGTTACTCGCACGCCGGGGAGCTGTTTTTT. The gene calls are TRBV6-2 or TRBV6-3 and TRBJ2-2; D unresolved. V was cut by 0 bases and J by 6 bases, with 5 bases left in between. There are 13 residues in the CDR3. Looked up from germline, CDR1 is MNHEY and CDR2 is SVGEGT.

This clonotype was observed a handful of times. The chain is built from TRBV4-3 and TRBJ1-2; D is undetermined. There are 17 residues in the CDR3. V was shortened by 0 bases and J by 7 bases, with 21 bases between the two germline ends. In germline, CDR1 is LGHNA, CDR2 YSLEER. In DNA form, the CDR3 reads TGCGCCAGCAGCCAAGATTGGGATCGCAGGTATTCGGGTGGCTACACCTTC. The encoded protein is CASSQDWDRRYSGGYTF.

This clonotype was recorded at least ten times. This sequence joins TRBV5-1 and TRBJ2-3; TRBD2 matches 11 bases. The CDR3 sequence is 16 residues long. The junction had 4 bases not matched to a gene; V was cut back by 4 bases and J by 0 bases. Germline CDR1 and CDR2: SGHRS and YFSETQ. The CDR3 is CASSLGLAVSTDTQYF. The CDR3 DNA reads TGCGCCAGCAGCCTGGGACTAGCGGTTAGCACAGATACGCAGTATTTT.

This clonotype was detected ten times or more. The chain recombines TRBV4-1 with TRBJ1-2; no definite D call. From germline, CDR1 is MGHRA and CDR2 YSYEKL. Between the trimmed V and J ends, which lost 2 bases and 8 bases, there was a span of 15 bases. The CDR3 runs 14 residues. The CDR3 nucleotides read TGCGCCAGCAGCCAACTGACATCCCGCCCGGGCTACACCTTC. It yields the protein CASSQLTSRPGYTF.

V and J are TRBV7-2 and TRBJ1-4, with D maybe TRBD1 (5 bases). The CDR3 has 16 amino acids. V was trimmed by 1 base and J by 5 bases, leaving 14 bases between them. Germline-derived CDR1 and CDR2 are SGHTA and FQGNSA. For the CDR3, the DNA is TGTGCCAGCAGCTTAGGGGTTTTGACAGTAAATGAAAAACTGTTTTTT. This sequence encodes CASSLGVLTVNEKLFF.

The table lists this clonotype with a few counts. The rearrangement uses TRBV7-9 and TRBJ2-7, with 8 bases that match TRBD2. The junction had 1 base not matched to a gene; V was cut back by 3 bases and J by 0 bases. Germline-derived CDR1 and CDR2 are SEHNR and FQNEAQ (reference sequence). The CDR3 covers 14 residues. DNA for the CDR3: TGTGCCAGCAGCTTCGGGGGGGGCTCCTACGAGCAGTACGTC. It codes for CASSFGGGSYEQYV.

V and J are TRBV5-4 and TRBJ2-3; the D is unclear. The CDR3 length is 14 residues. In germline, CDR1 is SGHNT, CDR2 YYREEE (reference sequence). Between the trimmed V and J ends, which lost 2 bases and 0 bases, there was a span of 7 bases. This CDR3 reads CASSFADSTDTQYF. For the CDR3, the DNA is TGTGCCAGCAGCTTTGCTGATAGCACAGATACGCAGTATTTT. The complete variable domain, with remaining parts taken from reference TRBV5-4 and TRBJ2-3, reads ETGVTQSPTHLIKTRGQQVTLRCSSQSGHNTVSWYQQALGQGPQFIFQYYREEENGRGNFPPRFSGLQFPNYSSELNVNALELDDSALYLCASSFADSTDTQYFGPGTRLTVL.

This clonotype was seen ten or more times. This CDR3 reads CASSLWYRNTEAFF. The CDR3, as DNA: TGTGCCAGCAGCTTATGGTACAGAAACACTGAAGCTTTCTTT. The genes are TRBV7-2 and TRBJ1-1; D gene uncertain. The CDR3 is 14 amino acids. Trimming took 2 bases from V and 2 from J, leaving 9 bases between them. Germline CDR1 reads SGHTA; CDR2 reads FQGNSA.

This clonotype was seen many times. The rearrangement links TRBV7-2 to TRBJ2-7; no clear D gene. V lost 1 base and J 2 bases, leaving 12 bases between the germline ends. This CDR3 is 15 amino acids long. Germline V gene sequence: CDR1 SGHTA, CDR2 FQGNSA. The CDR3 region is CASSLGPGGTYEQYF. The CDR3 coding sequence is TGTGCCAGCAGCTTAGGCCCCGGCGGAACCTACGAGCAGTACTTC.

This clonotype was observed a handful of times. The chain couples TRBV12-3 or TRBV12-4 to TRBJ2-5; D is uncertain. Deletions cut 3 bases from V and 1 base from J, with 9 bases between. The CDR3 totals 14 residues. The CDR3 DNA follows: TGTGCCAGCAGTTTCAGCGCAGCCCAAGAGACCCAGTACTTC. Protein product: CASSFSAAQETQYF.

This clonotype occurred a few times. This chain uses TRBV2 with TRBJ1-1; TRBD1 matches at 7 bases. The germline V gene has CDR1 SNHLY and CDR2 FYNNEI. V dropped 9 bases and J dropped 4; count of bases not matched to a gene: 8. The CDR3 runs 13 residues. The CDR3 reads CASGTVPSTEAFF. CDR3 DNA sequence: TGTGCCAGTGGGACAGTCCCTAGCACTGAAGCTTTCTTT.

This clonotype was counted many times. V and J are TRBV6-5 and TRBJ1-3; D gene uncertain. The germline gives CDR1 MNHEY, CDR2 SVGAGI. The CDR3 sequence is 15 residues long. Trimming took off 3 bases at V and 0 bases at J, with 9 bases between the two ends. CDR3 protein: CASSYGRSSGNTIYF. CDR3 nucleotide sequence: TGTGCCAGCAGTTATGGTCGATCCTCTGGAAACACCATATATTTT.

The chain is built from TRBV5-5 and TRBJ1-3; D is unclear. Trimming pared 1 base from V and 5 bases from J, leaving 10 bases between. CDR3 size: 14 residues. The germline CDR1 and CDR2 sequences are SGHKS and YYEKEE (reference sequence). The CDR3 nucleotides read TGTGCCAGCAGCTTGCCACCGGTCCGAAACACCATATATTTT. This gives the protein CASSLPPVRNTIYF.

The V and J genes are TRBV5-8 and TRBJ1-6; D is undetermined. The germline CDR1 and CDR2 sequences are SGHTS and YDEGEE. The CDR3 is 13 amino acids. The germline V and J ends were trimmed by 7 bases and 6 bases, with 11 bases remaining between them. The CDR3 sequence: CASSGLGNSPLHF. CDR3 DNA sequence: TGTGCCAGCTCCGGACTGGGTAATTCACCCCTCCACTTT.

This clonotype was recorded a few times. V gene TRBV20-1 combines with J gene TRBJ2-2; TRBD1 aligns across 11 bases. After removal of 3 bases from V and 3 bases from J, the junction contained 0 bases not matched to a gene. Looked up from germline, CDR1 is DFQATT and CDR2 is SNEGSKA (reference sequence). This CDR3 has 14 residues. CDR3 nucleotide sequence: TGCAGTGCTAGGGGACAGGGGGACACCGGGGAGCTGTTTTTT. It translates to CSARGQGDTGELFF.

V is TRBV19 and J is TRBJ2-7; 7 bases map to TRBD2. V lost 4 bases, J lost 0 bases, and 6 bases stayed unmatched. The CDR3 loop spans 15 amino acids. CDR1 is LNHDA, CDR2 SQIVND, per germline (reference sequence). The CDR3 is CASSTQAGSSYEQYF. The CDR3 nucleotides are TGTGCCAGTAGTACCCAAGCGGGGAGCTCCTACGAGCAGTACTTC.

This clonotype was seen more than once but under ten times. This rearrangement joins TRBV23-1 to TRBJ2-3, with D perhaps TRBD1 (5 bases). TRBV23-1 carries the ORF label, with uncertain function. V gave up 4 bases and J gave up 2 bases, with 13 bases separating them. CDR3 size: 15 residues. CDR3 DNA: TGCGCCAGCAGTCTTTCGACTGGGGCCACAGATACGCAGTATTTT. Translating gives CASSLSTGATDTQYF.

This clonotype was picked up many times. The chain recombines TRBV5-1 with TRBJ2-7; 7 bases fit TRBD1. Germline V gene sequence: CDR1 SGHRS, CDR2 YFSETQ. CDR3 length equals 13 residues. J gave up 5 bases and V 2 bases, and 4 bases lay outside the gene matches. Written as DNA, the CDR3 is TGCGCCAGCAGCTTAACAGGGGACAACGAGCAGTACTTC. Translated, it gives CASSLTGDNEQYF.

This clonotype has only a few counts. This chain's CDR3 is CASSYAGQADYGYTF. The DNA of the CDR3 is TGTGCCAGCAGCTACGCGGGACAGGCGGACTATGGCTACACCTTC. V usage is TRBV5-4 and J usage is TRBJ1-2; 8 positions agree with TRBD1. This CDR3 comprises 15 residues. V dropped 3 bases and J dropped 3; count of bases not matched to a gene: 7. CDR1 is SGHNT, CDR2 YYREEE, per germline (reference sequence).

The V gene is TRBV5-1, the J gene TRBJ1-3; D may be TRBD1 (5 bases). The V gene's germline CDR1 is SGHRS and CDR2 YFSETQ. The V and J ends lost 4 bases and 3 bases respectively, with 20 bases between them. CDR3 length equals 17 residues. CDR3 nucleotides: TGCGCCAGCAGCCCGACGGGGGGGAATCAGGATGGAAACACCATATATTTT. It encodes CASSPTGGNQDGNTIYF.

This clonotype was observed at least ten times. The rearrangement joins TRBV5-6 to TRBJ2-3, with TRBD2 matching 8 bases. The CDR3 is 16 amino acids. V gave up 4 bases and J gave up 0 bases; unmatched junction bases: 7. CDR1 and CDR2 (germline): SGHDT, YYEEEE. CDR3 bases: TGTGCCAGCAGCCCGGGACTAGACTCTAGCACAGATACGCAGTATTTT. It codes for CASSPGLDSSTDTQYF.